This section outlines one TCR beta chain sequence together with its context. Its antigen is not identified. With the read ending 3 residues before the CDR3 end, the germline J gene is used to fill in that end. Average input was approximately 1,100 ng genomic DNA for immunoSEQ TCR beta CDR3 amplification. Profiled with immunoSEQ multiplex PCR; TCRdb holds only in-frame clones, not every one. The listing records under 45,000 clones. This sample is drawn from a study of T cells in women clearing cervical HPV infection. Across the whole study: HLA type could not be excluded as a confounder.

Study-wide results and caveats: A classifier using richness and V gene abundances reached an AUC of around 0.81. Associations may precede or follow infection; HPV-specific or memory T cells were not isolated.

The CDR3 is 14 residues long. In germline, CDR1 is GTSNPN, CDR2 SVGIG (reference sequence). Deletions cut 3 bases from V and 5 bases from J, with 13 bases between. V gene TRBV30 combines with J gene TRBJ2-2; tentatively, D is TRBD2 (5 bases). This clonotype was obtained from a woman between 18 and 75 years old with a cervical HPV16 infection that either progressed to CIN3+ or cleared (not recorded which). The specimen sequenced was blood buffy coat. The CDR3 region is CAWSRLSGTGELFF. The part of the CDR3 DNA that was read is TGTGCCTGGAGCCGATTATCGGGGACCGGGGAG. The full variable domain, with the rest looked up from reference TRBV30 and TRBJ2-2, is SQTIHQWPATLVQPVGSPLSLECTVEGTSNPNLYWYRQAAGRGLQLLFYSVGIGQISSEVPQNLSASRPQDRQFILSSKKLLLSDSGFYLCAWSRLSGTGELFFGEGSRLTVL.